The 11 T cell receptor beta chains listed next were all sequenced from one sample in a study of blood T cell repertoires in COVID-19. The method was immunoSEQ multiplex PCR; TCRdb's version includes in-frame clones alone and lacks a portion of them. The sample consists of under 85,000 clones, under 80% of them appearing once. The sample consisted of peripheral blood. The receptors were sampled from a woman older than 75 with active or convalescent COVID-19.

V gene TRBV24-1 combines with J gene TRBJ1-1; D may be TRBD1 (6 bases). The ends were cut back, 7 bases at V and 5 bases at J, with 13 bases in the middle. Germline V gives CDR1 KGHDR, CDR2 SFDVKD. The CDR3 totals 13 residues. As DNA, the CDR3 is TGTGCCACCAGGAACAGGGTCGGGACTGAAGCTTTCTTT. Amino acids: CATRNRVGTEAFF.

The chain is built from TRBV29-1 and TRBJ2-2; D is uncertain. V dropped 1 base and J dropped 2 bases, with 5 bases sitting between them. Germline CDR1 is SQVTM and CDR2 is ANQGSEA. The CDR3 totals 13 residues. CDR3 bases: TGCAGCGTTGAAGTCAGTAACACCGGGGAGCTGTTTTTT. Translating gives CSVEVSNTGELFF.

V and J are TRBV3-1 (or the pseudogene TRBV3-2) and TRBJ2-1, with a weak D call TRBD1 (6 bases). Germline CDR1 reads LGHDT; CDR2 reads YNNKEL (reference sequence). V shed 3 bases and J shed 6 bases, with 15 bases lying between them. CDR3 length equals 15 residues. The CDR3: CASSQGRGSGNEQFF. CDR3 DNA sequence: TGTGCCAGCAGCCAGGGAAGGGGGTCAGGCAATGAGCAGTTCTTC.

This chain joins TRBV6-1 and TRBJ1-5, with D perhaps TRBD1 (5 bases). There are 13 residues in the CDR3. CDR1 and CDR2 from the germline V gene are MNHNS and SASEGT. The V and J ends lost 2 bases and 10 bases respectively, with 12 bases between them. The CDR3: CASSESGIHPQHF. The CDR3 DNA reads TGTGCCAGCAGTGAATCAGGGATCCACCCCCAGCATTTT.

This clone has just one count. The J gene is TRBJ2-3, the V gene TRBV24-1; 7 bases are shared with TRBD2. This CDR3 is built from 14 residues. V was clipped by 4 bases and J by 2 bases; unmatched bases: 2. In germline, CDR1 is KGHDR, CDR2 SFDVKD. The CDR3 loop is CATSEERDTDTQYF. CDR3 sequence (DNA): TGTGCCACCAGTGAGGAGCGGGACACAGATACGCAGTATTTT.

This clone was counted a single time. The V call is TRBV4-2, the J call TRBJ1-2, with TRBD1 as a possible D gene (6 bases). The CDR3 contains 16 residues. The germline V gene has CDR1 LGHNA and CDR2 YNFKEQ. Trimming stripped 4 bases from V and 0 bases from J, with 15 bases between. The CDR3 DNA follows: TGTGCCAGCAGCCGCGCCGAGGGGGGGTCTAACTATGGCTACACCTTC. It translates to CASSRAEGGSNYGYTF.

The chain is built from TRBV13 and TRBJ1-1; TRBD1 aligns across 7 bases. V lost 10 bases, J lost 6 bases, and 11 bases stayed unmatched. The CDR3 runs to 13 residues. Germline lookup yields CDR1 PRHDT and CDR2 FYEKMQ (reference sequence). This chain's CDR3 is CATKPGGLSEAFF. In DNA form, the CDR3 reads TGTGCCACCAAGCCAGGGGGGCTGTCTGAAGCTTTCTTT.

V usage is TRBV4-3 and J usage is TRBJ2-1; D is possibly TRBD2 (5 bases). This CDR3 is built from 17 residues. Trimming took off 0 bases at V and 5 bases at J, with 17 bases between the two ends. CDR1 is LGHNA and CDR2 is YSLEER in the germline V gene. The CDR3 spells CASSQDLGLIGDNEQFF. In DNA form, the CDR3 reads TGCGCCAGCAGCCAAGATCTCGGACTTATAGGTGACAATGAGCAGTTCTTC.

The DNA of the CDR3 is TGTGCCAGCAGCCGACAGGGAGGCAATCAGCCCCAGCATTTT. This translates into CASSRQGGNQPQHF. This chain uses TRBV9 with TRBJ1-5; 7 bases line up with TRBD1. This CDR3 comprises 14 residues. With 4 bases clipped from V and 2 bases from J, the junction kept 3 bases outside the gene matches. The germline V gene encodes CDR1 SGDLS and CDR2 YYNGEE.

V usage is TRBV6-2 or TRBV6-3 and J usage is TRBJ1-1; D gene ambiguous. Germline CDR1 MNHEY, CDR2 SVGEGT. CDR3 length equals 12 residues. V lost 3 bases, J lost 4 bases, and 6 bases lay in between. This CDR3 reads CASSYTVTEAFF. The CDR3 DNA reads TGTGCCAGCAGTTATACAGTCACTGAAGCTTTCTTT.

The rearrangement joins TRBV19 to TRBJ2-1, with 7 bases aligning to TRBD2. The junction had 5 bases not matched to a gene; V was cut back by 3 bases and J by 3 bases. The germline V gene has CDR1 LNHDA and CDR2 SQIVND (reference sequence). The CDR3 spans 15 residues. This CDR3 is CASSITGGFYNEQFF. The CDR3 region has the DNA TGTGCCAGTAGTATTACGGGGGGATTCTACAATGAGCAGTTCTTC.